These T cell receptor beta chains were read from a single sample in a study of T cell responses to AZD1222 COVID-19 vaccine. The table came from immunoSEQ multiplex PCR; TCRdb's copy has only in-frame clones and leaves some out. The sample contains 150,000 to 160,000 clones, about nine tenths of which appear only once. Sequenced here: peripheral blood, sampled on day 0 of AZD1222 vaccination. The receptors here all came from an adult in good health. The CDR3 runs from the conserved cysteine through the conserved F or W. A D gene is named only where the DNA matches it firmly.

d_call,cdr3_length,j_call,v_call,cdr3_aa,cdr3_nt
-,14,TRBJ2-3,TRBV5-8,CASLGGQKTDTQYF,TGTGCCAGCCTCGGGGGACAGAAAACAGATACGCAGTATTTT
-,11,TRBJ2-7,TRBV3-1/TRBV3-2,CASSYSYEQYF,TGTGCCAGCAGCTATTCCTACGAGCAGTACTTC
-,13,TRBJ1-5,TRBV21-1,CASSKQVFAPQHF,TGTGCCAGCAGCAAACAGGTTTTCGCCCCCCAGCATTTT
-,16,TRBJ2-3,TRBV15,CATSSYRSSGTDTQYF,TGTGCCACCAGCTCCTACCGGTCTAGCGGCACAGATACGCAGTATTTT
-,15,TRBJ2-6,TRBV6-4,CASRRPNSGANVLAF,TGTGCCAGCAGGAGACCGAACTCTGGGGCCAACGTCCTGGCTTTC
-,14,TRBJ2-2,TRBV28,CASSFQGDTGELFF,TGTGCCAGCAGTTTCCAGGGAGACACCGGGGAGCTGTTTTTT
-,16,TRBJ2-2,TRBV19,CASSIGLATFTGELFF,TGTGCCAGTAGTATCGGCCTAGCGACGTTCACCGGGGAGCTGTTTTTT
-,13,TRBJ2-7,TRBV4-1,CASSQAPSYEQYF,TGCGCCAGCAGCCAAGCGCCTAGCTACGAGCAGTACTTC
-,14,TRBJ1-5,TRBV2,CASTQVYSNQPQHF,TGTGCCAGTACCCAGGTTTATAGCAATCAGCCCCAGCATTTT
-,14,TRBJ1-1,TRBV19,CASSMGGGNTEAFF,TGTGCCAGTAGTATGGGGGGAGGCAACACTGAAGCTTTCTTT
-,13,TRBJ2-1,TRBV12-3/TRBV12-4,CASRYLFRYEQFF,TGTGCCAGCAGATACCTTTTTCGCTATGAGCAGTTCTTC
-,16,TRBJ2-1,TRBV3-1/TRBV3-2,CASSQDPGGSYNEQFF,TGTGCCAGCAGCCAAGATCCGGGTGGCTCCTACAATGAGCAGTTCTTC
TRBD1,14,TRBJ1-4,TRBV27,CASSGGGWKEKLFF,TGTGCCAGCAGTGGAGGGGGCTGGAAGGAAAAACTGTTTTTT
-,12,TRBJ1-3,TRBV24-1,CATSDPGNTIYF,TGTGCCACCAGTGACCCCGGAAACACCATATATTTT
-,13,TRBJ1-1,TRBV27,CASSLGENTEAFF,TGTGCCAGCAGTTTAGGAGAGAACACTGAAGCTTTCTTT
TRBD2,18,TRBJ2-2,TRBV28,CASSLWVAGGMNTGELFF,TGTGCCAGCAGTTTATGGGTAGCGGGAGGAATGAACACCGGGGAGCTGTTTTTT
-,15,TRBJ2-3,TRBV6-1,CASSELSGGTDTQYF,TGTGCCAGCAGTGAACTTTCGGGCGGCACAGATACGCAGTATTTT